Following are 10 T cell receptor beta chains from one sample sequenced in a study of blood T cells in healthy people across ages (dated by TCRdb to about 2015). The library was obtained by 5' RACE. Instrument on record: Illumina HiSeq 2500. A second PCR of roughly 7 to 11 cycles was performed with a sample-barcoded 5' primer and a J-beta primer mix. TCRdb took the public reads, trimmed them with fastp at Q25, ran MiXCR for clone calling and kept in-frame beta chains. Duplicate CDR3 protein sequences are folded into a single record with the most common DNA and genes. This sample gives 720,000 or so distinct CDR3 sequences in total; less than 45% of them show up just once. The ten largest clones take up about 30% of the sample. The sample was blood. The receptors were gathered from a man older than 75 in good health.

The gene calls are TRBV9 and TRBJ2-1; D might be TRBD1 (7 bases). Germline CDR1 is SGDLS and CDR2 is YYNGEE. Trimming cost V 8 bases and J 7 bases, with 19 bases left between them. The CDR3 loop spans 14 amino acids. CDR3 in DNA: TGTGCCAGAATACGTGACAGGGCGGGAAATGAGCAGTTCTTC. The encoded protein is CARIRDRAGNEQFF.

The genes are TRBV5-1 and TRBJ2-1, with a tentative D call TRBD1 (6 bases). Per the germline V gene, CDR1 is SGHRS and CDR2 is YFSETQ. With 4 bases removed from V and 9 bases from J, the gap between germline ends came to 20 bases. CDR3 length: 15 residues. CDR3 nucleotides: TGCGCCAGCAGCCCTCTCGTCCAGGGGCGCGGTGAGCAGTTCTTC. Amino acid sequence: CASSPLVQGRGEQFF.

The V gene is TRBV20-1, the J gene TRBJ2-1; possible D gene TRBD2, 6 bases. Germline CDR1 and CDR2: DFQATT and SNEGSKA (reference sequence). The CDR3 runs to 12 residues. V gave up 3 bases and J gave up 7 bases, with 10 bases separating them. The CDR3 sequence: CSARRGENEQFF. The CDR3 DNA reads as TGCAGTGCTAGGCGGGGTGAGAATGAGCAGTTCTTC.

The J gene is TRBJ1-4, the V gene TRBV7-2; 8 positions agree with TRBD1. Germline loops: CDR1 SGHTA, CDR2 FQGNSA. The CDR3 totals 16 residues. The V gene end was trimmed by 1 base and the J gene end by 13 bases; junction bases not matched to a gene: 14. For the CDR3, the DNA is TGTGCCAGCAGCTTAGTCCCCATCGGGACAGGACGGGCACTGTTTTTT. Its protein is CASSLVPIGTGRALFF.

The gene calls are TRBV12-3 or TRBV12-4 and TRBJ2-7; possible D gene TRBD1, 6 bases. The CDR3 consists of 12 residues. V lost 6 bases, J lost 2 bases, and 8 bases lay in between. The CDR3 protein is CASRDRTYEQYF. The CDR3 nucleotides are TGTGCCAGCAGGGACAGAACCTACGAGCAGTACTTC.

This clonotype was picked up many times. One junction end does not reproduce the germline sequence, and a read error may be involved. The chain employs TRBV5-1 and TRBJ2-1; 7 nucleotides line up with TRBD1. Germline V lookup: CDR1 SGHRS, CDR2 YFSETQ. The CDR3 extends over 15 amino acids. The CDR3 here is CASSLVQGSYNEQFF. In DNA form, the CDR3 reads TGTGCCAGCAGCTTAGTACAGGGGTCCTACAATGAGCAGTTCTTC.

The chain is built from TRBV28 and TRBJ2-2, with D uncertain. V lost 3 bases, J lost 5 bases, and 10 bases lay in between. The CDR3 length is 14 residues. CDR1 is MDHEN, CDR2 SYDVKM, per germline. The CDR3 nucleotides read TGTGCCAGCAGTTTCTACGTAATTACCGGGGAGCTGTTTTTT. This translates into CASSFYVITGELFF.

There are a few counts of this clonotype. V and J are TRBV20-1 and TRBJ2-7; TRBD2 matches 10 bases. The germline gives CDR1 DFQATT, CDR2 SNEGSKA (reference sequence). The CDR3 spans 16 residues. The junction had 8 bases not matched to a gene; V was cut back by 3 bases and J by 0 bases. This CDR3 is CSASGLAGANSYEQYF. Written as DNA, the CDR3 is TGCAGTGCTAGTGGGCTAGCGGGGGCTAACTCCTACGAGCAGTACTTC.

About this clonotype itself: Germline is not matched at one junction end, which may reflect a read error. The V and J genes are TRBV4-1 and TRBJ2-4; 7 bases align to TRBD2. The CDR3 spans 15 residues. Per germline, CDR1 MGHRA and CDR2 YSYEKL. CDR3 loop: CAGSQTGLDPNIQYF. The DNA for the CDR3 is TGCGCCGGCAGCCAAACCGGACTAGATCCAAACATTCAGTACTTC.

The chain links TRBV27 to TRBJ2-7; no clear D. The CDR3 contains 13 residues. CDR1 is MNHEY, CDR2 SMNVEV, per germline (reference sequence). V was shortened by 6 bases and J by 7 bases, with 16 bases between the two germline ends. Here the CDR3 DNA reads TGTGCCAGCAGGCCGTATAATCCCGATGAGCAGTACTTC. Translated: CASRPYNPDEQYF.